A single sample gave rise to the 24 T cell receptor beta chains below, sequenced in a study of blood T cell repertoires in COVID-19. Data came from immunoSEQ multiplex PCR; TCRdb stores just in-frame clones and leaves some out. The sample includes 160,000 or so clones, around nine tenths of them seen just once. Sequenced input: peripheral blood. Receptor source: an older woman with acute or convalescent COVID-19.

The rearrangement links TRBV9 to TRBJ2-3, with a tentative D call TRBD1 (5 bases). V lost 1 base to trimming and J lost 1 base, with 13 bases between them. CDR1 and CDR2 (germline): SGDLS, YYNGEE. This CDR3 is 16 amino acids long. CDR3 sequence (DNA): TGTGCCAGCAGCGTAATGGGGCTACCCCGCACAGATACGCAGTATTTT. Protein product: CASSVMGLPRTDTQYF.

The rearrangement uses TRBV11-1 and TRBJ2-7, with a possible D match to TRBD1 (5 bases). CDR3 size: 14 residues. Trimming took off 1 base at V and 3 bases at J, with 10 bases between the two ends. Germline CDR1 SGHAT, CDR2 FQDESV (reference sequence). CDR3 loop: CASSLDRRNYEQYF. The DNA of the CDR3 is TGTGCCAGCAGCTTAGACAGGCGCAACTACGAGCAGTACTTC.

The V call is TRBV10-3, the J call TRBJ1-2; D not certain. This CDR3 comprises 14 residues. V was trimmed by 0 bases and J by 4 bases, leaving 9 bases between them. From germline, CDR1 is ENHRY and CDR2 SYGVKD. CDR3 protein: CAISESAGIYGYTF. In nucleotides, the CDR3 is TGTGCCATCAGTGAGTCTGCGGGGATCTATGGCTACACCTTC.

This chain joins TRBV19 and TRBJ1-1; D unclear. Trimming shortened V by 5 bases and J by 7 bases, and 8 bases separated the two germline ends. CDR1 and CDR2 from the germline V gene are LNHDA and SQIVND (reference sequence). The CDR3 spans 11 residues. In nucleotides, the CDR3 is TGTGCCAGTAGTCTACTTAATGAAGCTTTCTTT. As protein: CASSLLNEAFF.

This clone was seen just once. In DNA, the CDR3 is TGTGCCAGCAGTTTATCGCTCGGCAGGGAATTGTATTTT. Protein: CASSLSLGRELYF. The gene calls are TRBV27 and TRBJ1-3; D possibly corresponds to TRBD1 (5 bases). CDR1 is MNHEY and CDR2 is SMNVEV in the germline V gene (reference sequence). There are 13 residues in the CDR3. V lost 0 bases and J lost 16, with 16 bases in between.

This clone was observed a single time. The chain employs TRBV18 and TRBJ1-1; D may be TRBD1 (6 bases). CDR3 length: 16 residues. Germline V gene sequence: CDR1 KGHSH, CDR2 LQKENI. V lost 2 bases, J lost 1 base, and 14 bases lay in between. The CDR3 DNA follows: TGTGCCAGCTCACCAACAGGGATCCGGTCGAACACTGAAGCTTTCTTT. The encoded protein is CASSPTGIRSNTEAFF.

The chain carries TRBV15 and TRBJ2-5; perhaps TRBD1 as D (5 bases). CDR1 is LNHNV and CDR2 is YYDKDF in the germline V gene (reference sequence). Trimming stripped 3 bases from V and 7 bases from J, with 21 bases between. There are 16 residues in the CDR3. CDR3 protein: CATSRARTGVTGTQYF. The CDR3 DNA reads TGTGCCACCAGCAGGGCTCGAACAGGCGTAACGGGGACCCAGTACTTC.

The CDR3 spells CASSRASGGWQFF. The CDR3 DNA follows: TGTGCCAGTAGCAGGGCTAGCGGGGGATGGCAGTTCTTC. The chain uses TRBV12-3 or TRBV12-4 and TRBJ2-1, with TRBD2 matching over 10 bases. This CDR3 spans 13 amino acids. V dropped 9 bases and J dropped 12; count of bases not matched to a gene: 11.

The chain employs TRBV6-6 and TRBJ1-1; tentatively, D is TRBD1 (5 bases). Trimming removed 5 bases from V and 6 bases from J, with 10 bases in between. CDR1 and CDR2 (germline): MNHNY, SVGAGI (reference sequence). The CDR3 spans 12 residues. This CDR3 reads CASSPQAAEAFF. The DNA of the CDR3 is TGTGCCAGCAGTCCACAGGCGGCTGAAGCTTTCTTT.

The CDR3 sequence: CASSPGTSGGSSYEQYF. CDR3 sequence (DNA): TGTGCCAGCAGCCCGGGGACTAGCGGGGGGAGCTCCTACGAGCAGTACTTC. This chain links TRBV3-1 (or the pseudogene TRBV3-2) with TRBJ2-7; 15 bases fit TRBD2. This CDR3 is 17 amino acids long. Germline values: CDR1 LGHDT, CDR2 YNNKEL (reference sequence). Trimming took 4 bases from V and 0 from J; bases not matched to a gene: 4.

The CDR3 loop is CSAGRGREQYV. Here the CDR3 DNA reads TGCAGTGCTGGAAGGGGGCGCGAGCAGTACGTC. The genes are TRBV20-1 and TRBJ2-7; 7 bases are shared with TRBD1. Trimming cost V 5 bases and J 6 bases; bases outside gene matches: 4. Germline lookup yields CDR1 DFQATT and CDR2 SNEGSKA (reference sequence). The length of the CDR3 is 11 residues.

The rearrangement links TRBV19 to TRBJ1-2, with TRBD1 matching 7 bases. CDR1 and CDR2 (germline): LNHDA, SQIVND (reference sequence). Losses at the gene ends were 5 bases for V and 0 bases for J; bases not matched to a gene: 3. This CDR3 region has 14 residues. DNA of the CDR3: TGTGCCAGTAGTTCGGACAGGACTAACTATGGCTACACCTTC. Translation: CASSSDRTNYGYTF. Together with reference TRBV19 and TRBJ1-2, the CDR3 gives the full variable domain: DGGITQSPKYLFRKEGQNVTLSCEQNLNHDAMYWYRQDPGQGLRLIYYSQIVNDFQKGDIAEGYSVSREKKESFPLTVTSAQKNPTAFYLCASSSDRTNYGYTFGSGTRLTVV.

The rearrangement uses TRBV7-9 and TRBJ1-1, with a possible D match to TRBD1 (5 bases). Between the trimmed V and J ends, which lost 3 bases and 6 bases, there was a span of 11 bases. This CDR3 spans 13 amino acids. Looked up from germline, CDR1 is SEHNR and CDR2 is FQNEAQ (reference sequence). CDR3 loop: CASSLEQASEAFF. CDR3 DNA sequence: TGTGCCAGCAGCTTGGAACAGGCTTCTGAAGCTTTCTTT.

In its sample, this clone was seen once. The chain employs TRBV3-1 (or the pseudogene TRBV3-2) and TRBJ2-5, with TRBD2 as a possible D gene (5 bases). V lost 1 base to trimming and J lost 5 bases, with 17 bases between them. The V gene's germline CDR1 is LGHDT and CDR2 YNNKEL (reference sequence). CDR3 size: 16 residues. CDR3 coding DNA: TGTGCCAGCAGCCAAGGACCTGCGCGGGCTGGGGAGACCCAGTACTTC. Translated: CASSQGPARAGETQYF.

The rearrangement joins TRBV6-6 to TRBJ1-2; 7 bases map to TRBD1. The germline V gene has CDR1 MNHNY and CDR2 SVGAGI (reference sequence). The V and J ends lost 2 bases and 1 base, in that order; junction bases with no gene match: 4. CDR3 length: 15 amino acids. Written as DNA, the CDR3 is TGTGCCAGCAGTTACGGGCAGGGGGTTAACTATGGCTACACCTTC. Its translation is CASSYGQGVNYGYTF.

This clone was seen a single time. The rearrangement links TRBV20-1 to TRBJ1-2; no clear D gene. The V gene's germline CDR1 is DFQATT and CDR2 SNEGSKA (reference sequence). The CDR3 runs 11 residues. With 6 bases removed from V and 6 bases from J, the gap between germline ends came to 11 bases. Written as DNA, the CDR3 is TGCAGTGCCGGAGGCGGAGATGGCTACACCTTC. Protein: CSAGGGDGYTF.

This clone showed up just once. The chain employs TRBV5-4 and TRBJ2-7; D is perhaps TRBD1 (6 bases). CDR1 SGHNT and CDR2 YYREEE come from the germline V gene (reference sequence). V lost 4 bases and J lost 0, with 14 bases in between. The CDR3 spans 15 residues. For the CDR3, the DNA is TGTGCCAGCAGCCCACAGGGTTATAGCTCCTACGAGCAGTACTTC. It codes for CASSPQGYSSYEQYF. The full variable domain, with the rest looked up from reference TRBV5-4 and TRBJ2-7, is ETGVTQSPTHLIKTRGQQVTLRCSSQSGHNTVSWYQQALGQGPQFIFQYYREEENGRGNFPPRFSGLQFPNYSSELNVNALELDDSALYLCASSPQGYSSYEQYFGPGTRLTVT.

This clone has only a few counts. The chain uses TRBV5-8 and TRBJ1-2; 8 bases are shared with TRBD1. The CDR3 covers 15 residues. The V gene's germline CDR1 is SGHTS and CDR2 YDEGEE. With 5 bases clipped from V and 8 bases from J, the junction kept 14 bases outside the gene matches. The CDR3 spells CASSLGTRGLGGYTF. The CDR3 bases are TGTGCCAGCAGTCTCGGGACCAGGGGGCTAGGCGGCTACACCTTC.

The J gene is TRBJ2-2, the V gene TRBV7-2; tentative D call: TRBD2 (6 bases). Germline-derived CDR1 and CDR2 are SGHTA and FQGNSA. Trimming took 5 bases from V and 7 from J, leaving 11 bases between them. This CDR3 contains 13 residues. In DNA, the CDR3 is TGTGCCAGCAGCCGAGGACTAATCGGGGAGCTGTTTTTT. This translates into CASSRGLIGELFF. Supplemented by reference TRBV7-2 and TRBJ2-2, the full variable domain reads GAGVSQSPSNKVTEKGKDVELRCDPISGHTALYWYRQSLGQGLEFLIYFQGNSAPDKSGLPSDRFSAERTGGSVSTLTIQRTQQEDSAVYLCASSRGLIGELFFGEGSRLTVL.

This rearrangement joins TRBV9 to TRBJ1-6; 7 nucleotides match TRBD1. This CDR3 has 15 residues. CDR1 and CDR2 (germline): SGDLS, YYNGEE. V was pared by 3 bases and J by 5 bases, with 5 bases of the junction left unmatched. In DNA, the CDR3 is TGTGCCAGCAGCGATGCAGGGGGACATAATTCACCCCTCCACTTT. Its translation is CASSDAGGHNSPLHF.

V is TRBV4-3 and J is TRBJ2-3, with 7 bases fitting TRBD2. The germline V gene encodes CDR1 LGHNA and CDR2 YSLEER. The CDR3 length is 16 residues. With V trimmed by 0 bases and J by 2 bases, 5 bases remained unmatched. The CDR3 nucleotides are TGCGCCAGCAGCCAAGATGTGACTAGCCTCACAGATACGCAGTATTTT. It specifies CASSQDVTSLTDTQYF.

The V and J genes are TRBV7-9 and TRBJ1-2; D is perhaps TRBD1 (6 bases). The CDR3 extends over 19 amino acids. The germline V gene has CDR1 SEHNR and CDR2 FQNEAQ (reference sequence). V lost 6 bases and J lost 6, with 32 bases in between. The CDR3: CASRGRGPGNNNDGNGYTF. In nucleotides, the CDR3 is TGTGCCAGCAGGGGCAGGGGACCGGGTAATAATAATGATGGCAATGGCTACACCTTC.

The chain has TRBV28 and TRBJ2-7; 9 bases are shared with TRBD1. The CDR3 covers 14 residues. The V and J ends lost 6 bases and 2 bases, in that order; junction bases with no gene match: 5. CDR1 and CDR2 from the germline V gene are MDHEN and SYDVKM. DNA of the CDR3: TGTGCCAGCAGAGACAGGGGGGTCCCCTACGAGCAGTACGTC. Its protein product is CASRDRGVPYEQYV.

This clone was recorded once. The CDR3 DNA is TGTGCCAGCAGTTTTCGCCGGACTAGCGGGGGGGATGAGCAGTTCTTC. Its protein is CASSFRRTSGGDEQFF. V is TRBV27 and J is TRBJ2-1; 15 bases line up with TRBD2. CDR1 is MNHEY, CDR2 SMNVEV, per germline (reference sequence). Trimming cost V 3 bases and J 8 bases; bases outside gene matches: 5. This CDR3 region has 16 residues.